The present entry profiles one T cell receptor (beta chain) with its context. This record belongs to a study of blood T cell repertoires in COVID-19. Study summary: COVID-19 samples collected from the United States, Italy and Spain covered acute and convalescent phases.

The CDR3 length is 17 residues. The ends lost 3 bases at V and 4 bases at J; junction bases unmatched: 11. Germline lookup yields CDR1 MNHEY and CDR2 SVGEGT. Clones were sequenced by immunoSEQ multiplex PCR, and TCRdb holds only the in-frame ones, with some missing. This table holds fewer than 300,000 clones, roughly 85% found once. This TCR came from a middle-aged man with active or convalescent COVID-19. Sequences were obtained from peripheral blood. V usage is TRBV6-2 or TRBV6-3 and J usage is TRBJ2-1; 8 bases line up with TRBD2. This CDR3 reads CASSYYPSSGPYNEQFF. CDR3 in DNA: TGTGCCAGCAGTTATTATCCATCTAGCGGGCCATACAATGAGCAGTTCTTC.